These 11 T cell receptor beta chains share one sample of origin, sequenced in a study of blood T cell repertoires in COVID-19. TCRdb's table, derived via immunoSEQ multiplex PCR, lists solely in-frame clones and lacks some. The repertoire holds hundreds of thousands of clones, with around 92% as singletons. The material sequenced was PBMCs or T cells enriched from blood (not recorded which). The receptors here all came from a woman aged 25 to 45 with acute COVID-19.

The V call is TRBV2, the J call TRBJ1-5, with TRBD1 matching over 7 bases. CDR1 and CDR2 from the germline V gene are SNHLY and FYNNEI. Germline trimming cut 7 bases from V and 3 bases from J; bases unmatched to any gene: 9. The CDR3 has 15 amino acids. The DNA of the CDR3 is TGTGCCAGCAACTTACAGGGGACTTACAATCAGCCCCAGCATTTT. Amino acids: CASNLQGTYNQPQHF.

The chain employs TRBV4-2 and TRBJ1-6; D unclear. The CDR3 covers 14 residues. The germline V and J ends were trimmed by 4 bases and 8 bases, with 12 bases remaining between them. Germline V gene lookup returns CDR1 LGHNA and CDR2 YNFKEQ. CDR3 loop: CASSLTSRDSPLHF. CDR3 sequence (DNA): TGTGCCAGCAGCCTGACCAGCCGGGATTCACCCCTCCACTTT.

V is TRBV11-2 and J is TRBJ2-7; D perhaps matches TRBD2 (6 bases). The CDR3 spans 14 residues. V was cut by 3 bases and J by 2 bases, with 11 bases left in between. Germline V gives CDR1 SGHAT, CDR2 FQNNGV. In nucleotides, the CDR3 is TGTGCCAGCAGCTTCACCGGCGGGACCTACGAGCAGTACTTC. Protein sequence: CASSFTGGTYEQYF.

The V and J genes are TRBV4-3 and TRBJ1-1, with 9 bases identical to TRBD1. The CDR3 runs to 17 residues. V trimming: 0 bases; J trimming: 7 bases; junction bases outside the gene matches: 12. CDR1 LGHNA and CDR2 YSLEER come from the germline V gene. The CDR3 DNA reads TGCGCCAGCAGCCAAGATTACCACGGGACAGGGTCCGGTGAAGCTTTCTTT. It is translated as CASSQDYHGTGSGEAFF.

The chain has TRBV27 and TRBJ2-5, with TRBD2 identical over 9 bases. V lost 5 bases, J lost 5 bases, and 6 bases stayed unmatched. The CDR3 extends over 14 amino acids. CDR1 MNHEY and CDR2 SMNVEV come from the germline V gene (reference sequence). CDR3 sequence: CASSRSGGRETQYF. CDR3 sequence (DNA): TGTGCCAGCAGTCGGAGCGGGGGGCGGGAGACCCAGTACTTC.

This clone came up a few times. The V and J genes are TRBV2 and TRBJ2-1, with D uncertain. V shed 4 bases and J shed 6 bases, with 4 bases lying between them. CDR3 length: 11 residues. The germline CDR1 and CDR2 sequences are SNHLY and FYNNEI. CDR3 in DNA: TGTGCCAGCAGTGTGCGCAATGAGCAGTTCTTC. The encoded protein is CASSVRNEQFF.

V usage is TRBV12-3 or TRBV12-4 and J usage is TRBJ2-7, with 9 bases that match TRBD1. The trim removed 8 bases at V and 7 bases at J, leaving 6 bases unmatched. CDR3 length: 12 amino acids. CDR3 residues: CASGTGNVEQYF. CDR3 in DNA: TGTGCCAGCGGGACAGGGAACGTTGAGCAGTACTTC.

The V gene is TRBV30, the J gene TRBJ2-1; no firm D call. Germline CDR1 GTSNPN, CDR2 SVGIG (reference sequence). CDR3 length equals 14 residues. Trimming removed 4 bases at V and 0 bases at J, with 10 bases between. This CDR3 is CAWTILSSYNEQFF. For the CDR3, the DNA is TGTGCCTGGACCATCCTTAGCTCCTACAATGAGCAGTTCTTC.

This CDR3 is CASSFLYANTGELFF. DNA of the CDR3: TGTGCCAGCAGCTTCCTTTATGCGAACACCGGGGAGCTGTTTTTT. The rearrangement links TRBV7-2 to TRBJ2-2, with D unresolved. Trimming left V 3 bases short and J 0 bases short, with 8 bases between. The germline CDR1 and CDR2 sequences are SGHTA and FQGNSA. The CDR3 runs 15 residues.

The chain combines TRBV11-2 with TRBJ2-1, with TRBD1 matching over 9 bases. Trimming removed 5 bases from V and 7 bases from J; junction bases left unmatched: 9. CDR3 length: 15 residues. Germline V CDR1 and CDR2: SGHAT, FQNNGV. The CDR3 nucleotides read TGTGCCAGCAGCCTGGGGACAGGGTGGGGGAATGAGCAGTTCTTC. Protein: CASSLGTGWGNEQFF.

This chain links TRBV10-2 with TRBJ2-1; 7 bases agree with TRBD2. Trimming took 3 bases from V and 4 from J; bases not matched to a gene: 3. CDR1 and CDR2 from the germline V gene are WSHSY and SAAADI. CDR3 length equals 14 residues. The CDR3 here is CASSDSGAYNEQFF. The CDR3, as DNA: TGCGCCAGCAGTGACAGCGGGGCTTACAATGAGCAGTTCTTC.